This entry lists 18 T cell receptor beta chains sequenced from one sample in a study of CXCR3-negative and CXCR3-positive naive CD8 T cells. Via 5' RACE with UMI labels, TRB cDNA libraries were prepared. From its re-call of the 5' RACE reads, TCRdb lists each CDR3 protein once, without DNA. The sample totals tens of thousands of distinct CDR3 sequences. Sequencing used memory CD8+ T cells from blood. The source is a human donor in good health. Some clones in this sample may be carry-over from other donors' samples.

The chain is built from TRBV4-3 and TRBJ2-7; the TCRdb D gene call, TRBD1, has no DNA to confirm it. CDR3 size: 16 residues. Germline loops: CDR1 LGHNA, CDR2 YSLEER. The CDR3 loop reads CASSFGTGSGSYEQYF.

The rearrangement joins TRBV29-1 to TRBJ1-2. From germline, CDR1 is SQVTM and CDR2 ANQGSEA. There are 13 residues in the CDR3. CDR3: CSVEDTYSDGYTF.

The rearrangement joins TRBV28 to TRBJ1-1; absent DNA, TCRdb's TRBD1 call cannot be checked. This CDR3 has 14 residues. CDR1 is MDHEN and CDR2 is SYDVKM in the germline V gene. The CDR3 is CASSFSRSGTEAFF.

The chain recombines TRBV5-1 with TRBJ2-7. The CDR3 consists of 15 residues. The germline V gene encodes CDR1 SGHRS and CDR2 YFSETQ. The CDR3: CASRSTEYPSYEQYF.

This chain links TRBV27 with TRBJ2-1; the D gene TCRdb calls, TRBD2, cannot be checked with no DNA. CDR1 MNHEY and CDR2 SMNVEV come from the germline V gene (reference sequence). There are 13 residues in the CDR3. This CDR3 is CASSPALGGEQFF.

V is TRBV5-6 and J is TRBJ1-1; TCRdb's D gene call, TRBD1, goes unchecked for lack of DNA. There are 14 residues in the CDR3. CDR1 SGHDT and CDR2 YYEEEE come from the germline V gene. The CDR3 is CASSPGVLNTEAFF.

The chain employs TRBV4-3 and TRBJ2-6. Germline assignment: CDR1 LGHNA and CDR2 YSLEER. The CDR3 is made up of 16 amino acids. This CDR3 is CASSQEMGSGANVLTF.

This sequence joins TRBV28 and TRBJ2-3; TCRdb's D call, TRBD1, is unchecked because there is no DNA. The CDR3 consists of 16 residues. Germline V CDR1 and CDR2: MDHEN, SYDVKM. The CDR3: CASRTFEGIRTDTQYF.

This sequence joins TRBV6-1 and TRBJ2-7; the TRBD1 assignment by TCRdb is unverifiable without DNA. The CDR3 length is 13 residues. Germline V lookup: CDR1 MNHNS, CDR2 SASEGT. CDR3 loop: CASSYGTDYEQYF.

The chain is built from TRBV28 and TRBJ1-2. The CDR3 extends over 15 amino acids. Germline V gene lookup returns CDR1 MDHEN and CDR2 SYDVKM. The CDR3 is CASSLYLSQSDGYTF.

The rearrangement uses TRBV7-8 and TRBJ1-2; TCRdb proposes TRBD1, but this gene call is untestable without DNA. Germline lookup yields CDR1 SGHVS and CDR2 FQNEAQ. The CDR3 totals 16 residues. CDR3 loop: CASSPDRGRFSYGYTF. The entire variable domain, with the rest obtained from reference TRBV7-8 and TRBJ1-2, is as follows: GAGVSQSPRYKVAKRGQDVALRCDPISGHVSLFWYQQALGQGPEFLTYFQNEAQLDKSGLPSDRFFAERPEGSVSTLKIQRTQQEDSAVYLCASSPDRGRFSYGYTFGSGTRLTVV.

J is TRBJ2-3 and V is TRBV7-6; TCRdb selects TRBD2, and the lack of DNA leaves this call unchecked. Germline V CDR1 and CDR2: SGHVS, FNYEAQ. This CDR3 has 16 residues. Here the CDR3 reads CASSRDSWVSTDTQYF.

The CDR3 here is CASSDPADENSPLHF. The chain joins TRBV25-1 to TRBJ1-6. The CDR3 runs to 15 residues. Germline CDR1 is MGHDK and CDR2 is SYGVNS.

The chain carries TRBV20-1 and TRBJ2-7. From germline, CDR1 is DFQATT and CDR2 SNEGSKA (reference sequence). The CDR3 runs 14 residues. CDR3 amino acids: CSARDRGAAYEQYF.

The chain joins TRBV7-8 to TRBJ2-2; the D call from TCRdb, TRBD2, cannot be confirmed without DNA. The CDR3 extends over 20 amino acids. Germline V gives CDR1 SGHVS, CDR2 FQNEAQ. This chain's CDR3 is CASSLGGSGRGYAGTGELFF.

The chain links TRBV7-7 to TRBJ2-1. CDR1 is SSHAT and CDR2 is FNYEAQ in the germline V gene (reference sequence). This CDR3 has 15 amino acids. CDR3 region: CASSLTASSYNEQFF. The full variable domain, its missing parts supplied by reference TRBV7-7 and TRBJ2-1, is GAGVSQSPRYKVTKRGQDVTLRCDPISSHATLYWYQQALGQGPEFLTYFNYEAQPDKSGLPSDRFSAERPEGSISTLTIQRTEQRDSAMYRCASSLTASSYNEQFFGPGTRLTVL.

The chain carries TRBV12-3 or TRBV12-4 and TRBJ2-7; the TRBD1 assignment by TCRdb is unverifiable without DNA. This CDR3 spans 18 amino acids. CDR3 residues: CASSLRVWDGDDFYEQYF.

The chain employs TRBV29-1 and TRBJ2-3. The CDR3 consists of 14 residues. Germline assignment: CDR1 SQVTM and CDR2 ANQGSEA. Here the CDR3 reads CSVEETEALDTQYF.